Listed below are T cell receptor beta chains from one sample, sequenced in a study of T and B cells in COVID-19 patients. One entry per CDR3 protein results from TCRdb running MiXCR on the multiplex PCR reads. The data show about 14,000 distinct CDR3 sequences, with about 30% seen just once and approximately 6.5% held by the top ten. Input material: blood. These receptors were obtained from a human donor who had recovered from COVID-19. CDR3s include the opening cysteine and the closing phenylalanine or tryptophan. Each record gives: D gene, J gene, clone size, V gene, CDR3 protein, CDR3 DNA. A D gene is named only where the DNA matches it firmly. For some rows the clone size is stated as once, few or many, or as a class when expanded; others skip it.

- | TRBJ1-5 | - | TRBV19 | CASTHRGNQPQHF | TGTGCCAGTACCCATAGGGGAAATCAGCCCCAGCATTTT
TRBD2 | TRBJ2-7 | medium-sized | TRBV29-1 | CSVGLAGGYEQYF | TGCAGCGTCGGACTAGCGGGGGGCTACGAGCAGTACTTC
- | TRBJ2-7 | - | TRBV13 | CASSTRSGYSPYEQYF | TGTGCCAGCAGCACCAGGTCGGGGTACTCCCCCTACGAGCAGTACTTC
- | TRBJ2-3 | medium-sized | TRBV27 | CASSLAFTDTQYF | TGTGCCAGCAGTTTGGCGTTCACAGATACGCAGTATTTT
- | TRBJ2-7 | few | TRBV18 | CASSLRDTSYEQYF | TGTGCCAGCTCACTTCGGGACACTTCCTACGAGCAGTACTTC
- | TRBJ2-3 | few | TRBV18 | CASSRDRQGRTDTQYF | TGTGCCAGCTCCCGCGACCGGCAGGGCCGCACAGATACGCAGTATTTT
TRBD1 | TRBJ2-2 | many | TRBV6-1 | CASMRTGNMGGELFF | TGTGCCAGCATGAGGACAGGGAATATGGGCGGGGAGCTGTTTTTT
TRBD2 | TRBJ2-3 | - | TRBV12-3/TRBV12-4 | CASSGLAGGPGDTQYF | TGTGCCAGCAGTGGACTAGCGGGAGGGCCAGGAGATACGCAGTATTTT
TRBD2 | TRBJ2-5 | few | TRBV6-5 | CASSWTSGSGAETQYF | TGTGCCAGCAGTTGGACTAGCGGGAGTGGGGCAGAGACCCAGTACTTC
TRBD1 | TRBJ2-3 | - | TRBV6-1 | CASSEAATGGSWGRTDTQYF | TGTGCCAGCAGTGAAGCGGCCACAGGGGGTAGTTGGGGAAGGACAGATACGCAGTATTTT
- | TRBJ2-1 | many | TRBV6-5 | CASTYDRSQSDEQFF | TGTGCCAGCACCTACGACAGGTCTCAATCGGATGAGCAGTTCTTC
- | TRBJ2-6 | few | TRBV18 | CASSLLPGQNSGANVLTF | TGTGCCAGCTCACTACTCCCGGGACAAAACTCTGGGGCCAACGTCCTGACTTTC
- | TRBJ1-6 | many | TRBV6-5 | CASSYSDSPLHF | TGTGCCAGCAGTTACTCCGATTCACCCCTCCACTTT
TRBD2 | TRBJ2-7 | - | TRBV28 | CASSSPRWGGSSYEQYF | TGTGCCAGCAGTTCACCCCGTTGGGGGGGGAGCTCCTACGAGCAGTACTTC
- | TRBJ1-1 | - | TRBV5-6 | CASSLVSGTEAFF | TGCGCCAGCAGCTTGGTATCAGGCACTGAAGCTTTCTTT
TRBD2 | TRBJ2-5 | medium-sized | TRBV15 | CATSRESQGLAIRETQYF | TGTGCCACCAGCAGAGAGAGTCAGGGACTAGCGATCAGGGAGACCCAGTACTTC
- | TRBJ2-6 | many | TRBV6-2/TRBV6-3 | CASRGQLGSTGANVLTF | TGTGCCAGCCGTGGACAGCTGGGAAGTACTGGGGCCAACGTCCTGACTTTC
- | TRBJ2-5 | - | TRBV11-2 | CASSAPVLQETQYF | TGTGCCAGCAGCGCCCCGGTTCTCCAAGAGACCCAGTACTTC
- | TRBJ2-3 | - | TRBV6-2/TRBV6-3 | CASSYRVGQQGDTQYF | TGTGCCAGCAGTTACCGCGTCGGTCAGCAGGGAGATACGCAGTATTTT
- | TRBJ1-1 | - | TRBV7-9 | CASSHSASEAFF | TGTGCCAGCAGCCATAGTGCCAGTGAAGCTTTCTTT
- | TRBJ1-4 | medium-sized | TRBV29-1 | CSVEDLRGEKLFF | TGCAGCGTTGAAGACTTGAGGGGTGAAAAACTGTTTTTT
- | TRBJ2-2 | medium-sized | TRBV19 | CASSEDTPGELFF | TGTGCCAGTAGTGAGGACACACCGGGCGAGCTGTTTTTT
TRBD1 | TRBJ1-1 | few | TRBV30 | CAWSLNRDRVNTEAFF | TGTGCCTGGAGTCTAAACCGGGACAGGGTGAACACTGAAGCTTTCTTT
TRBD1 | TRBJ1-5 | few | TRBV19 | CASSRTGKDHSNQPQHF | TGTGCCAGTAGTAGGACAGGGAAGGACCATAGCAATCAGCCCCAGCATTTT
TRBD1 | TRBJ2-7 | medium-sized | TRBV29-1 | CSCGDRPYEQYF | TGCAGCTGTGGGGACAGGCCCTACGAGCAGTACTTC
- | TRBJ1-1 | - | TRBV6-2/TRBV6-3 | CASSYGRTEAFF | TGTGCCAGCAGTTACGGACGGACTGAAGCTTTCTTT
- | TRBJ2-7 | - | TRBV18 | CASSPGTNYEQYF | TGTGCCAGCTCACCTGGGACCAACTACGAGCAGTACTTC
- | TRBJ2-1 | few | TRBV12-3/TRBV12-4 | CASSSQRGGASTNNEQFF | TGTGCCAGCAGCTCCCAGCGTGGGGGCGCTAGTACCAACAATGAGCAGTTCTTC
- | TRBJ2-1 | many | TRBV12-3/TRBV12-4 | CASSFIDEQFF | TGTGCCAGCAGTTTTATCGATGAGCAGTTCTTC
- | TRBJ2-3 | - | TRBV7-9 | CASTFTDTQYF | TGTGCCAGCACCTTCACAGATACGCAGTATTTT
- | TRBJ1-5 | - | TRBV19 | CGSLGGGNQPQHF | TGTGGCAGCCTAGGGGGAGGCAATCAGCCCCAGCATTTT
- | TRBJ2-3 | few | TRBV6-1 | CASSESGGNFWDTQYF | TGTGCCAGCAGTGAAAGTGGAGGGAATTTCTGGGATACGCAGTATTTT
TRBD2 | TRBJ2-1 | - | TRBV19 | CASSIRLAGNEQFF | TGTGCCAGTAGTATTCGACTAGCGGGAAATGAGCAGTTCTTC
- | TRBJ1-1 | - | TRBV6-5 | CASSYSPGTEAFF | TGTGCCAGCAGTTACTCTCCGGGCACTGAAGCTTTCTTT
- | TRBJ2-7 | - | TRBV4-3 | CASSQDGLLSYEQYF | TGCGCCAGCAGCCAAGATGGCCTCTTATCCTACGAGCAGTACTTC
TRBD1 | TRBJ1-5 | - | TRBV27 | CASSLSGQGAHQPQHF | TGTGCCAGCAGTTTAAGTGGACAGGGGGCTCATCAGCCCCAGCATTTT
TRBD2 | TRBJ2-1 | medium-sized | TRBV27 | CASSSGGPYNEQFF | TGTGCCAGCAGTTCGGGGGGGCCCTACAATGAGCAGTTCTTC
- | TRBJ2-3 | once | TRBV20-1 | CSASRGKRIIFASTDTQYF | TGCAGTGCTAGCCGAGGAAAGCGGATCATTTTTGCTAGCACAGATACGCAGTATTTT